What follows describes a single TCR beta chain. Its specific antigen is unknown. Base qualities are missing; no much larger clone stands one base away. These data belong to a study of memory CD4+ T cells and cytomegalovirus serostatus (dated by TCRdb to the late 2010s). Turning to the overall study: A total of 35 or so healthy Belgian adults, of whom 9 were CMV seropositive and approximately 24 were CMV seronegative, were included in the cohort. The study sequenced CD4+ memory TCRbeta repertoires of a Belgian cohort with known cytomegalovirus serostatus to replicate a published TCR-based CMV serostatus classifier.

The Quick-DNA Microprep Kit was used to extract genomic DNA from the sorted cells. Amplification of TCRbeta DNA was done with the immunoSEQ hsTCRbeta kit, following the protocol from the manufacturer. TCRbeta libraries were sequenced on an Illumina MiSeq instrument. Per the original workflow: Following removal of out-of-frame sequences, 2 million to 2.5 million distinct TCRbeta sequences were retained, with an average of approximately 64,000 per individual. Each individual was scored by the count of fewer than 200 previously reported CMV-associated TCRbeta sequences and the total productive distinct TCRbeta count. A beta-binomial model was reimplemented in Python, and scikit-learn random forests with default parameters were trained on data from the US cohort. Classifier performance on the Belgian cohort was summarized as median AUC with percentile confidence intervals over 10,000 bootstrap iterations. TCRdb holds this immuneACCESS table with in-frame rearrangements only. Some clones are missing; in checked studies, unresolved V genes explain under half, and the rest has no known cause. V and J calls and clone size are as listed in that table; D and trimming were resolved from the DNA. In all, the sample holds about 59,000 clones, and about 81% of those were seen once. The top ten hold more than 1% of the sample.

Findings and caveats that apply to the study as a whole: The results were interpreted as suggesting that the CMV-associated TCR signature is largely present in the CD4+ memory repertoire. The original-framework classifier achieved a median bootstrapped AUC of 0.95 with a 95% CI of 0.76-1.00 on the Belgian cohort. Only CD4+CD45RO+ memory cells were sequenced, in contrast to the original study, which included naive and memory CD4+ and CD8+ populations. Among the 160 or so previously reported CMV-associated TCRbeta sequences, some 62 showed up in the CD4+ memory repertoires, with each one found in between one and five individuals. For predicting CMV serostatus, the median bootstrapped AUC was about 0.96 using the original framework and about 0.9 using a US-trained random forest.

Here V drops 6 bases and J drops 2 bases, and the junction holds 2 bases not matched to any gene. The CDR3 holds 13 amino acids from the cysteine to the phenylalanine. Only the CDR3 DNA is retained, 39 bases long and in frame from the first base. Sequences WSHSY (CDR1) and SAAADI (CDR2) are obtained from the germline V gene. Single viable CD3+CD4+CD8-CD45RO+ cells were sorted as memory CD4+ T cells on a FACSAria II. CMV serostatus was determined with a Roche Elecsys assay detecting serum IgG against CMV pp150, pp28, p38 and p52. After thawing, total CD4+ T cells were enriched by positive selection with CD4 magnetic microbeads. The samples came from a different study that was designed specifically to examine the CD4+ T cell memory repertoire. Following standard operating procedures, peripheral blood mononuclear cells were isolated and cryopreserved, while serum was kept at -80 degrees C. Staining used CD3-PerCP (BW264/56), CD4-APC (RPA-T4), CD45RO-PE (UCHT1) and CD8-Pacific Orange (3B5) antibodies, with Sytox blue excluding non-viable cells.

The TCR was taken from an adult in good health and CMV-seronegative. The sample comprised memory CD4+ T cells from blood. Recombination linked TRBV10-2 to TRBJ2-7, and 9 bases in between align with TRBD1. The DNA sequence is given as TGCGCCAGCAGAGGACAGGGGCCCTACGAGCAGTACTTC. This codes for CASRGQGPYEQYF.